The following is a T cell receptor beta chain sequence with its context. Its antigen remains unknown. TCRdb analysed the multiplex PCR reads with MiXCR anew, one entry per CDR3 protein. The sample has 850 to 950 distinct CDR3 sequences; 5.9% are singletons. Treg sorting used a CD4+CD25+CD127-/low gate. Whole-study findings and limits: Tumor-infiltrating Treg TCR alpha and beta sequences overlapped most with tumor naive CD4+ T cells, then blood naive. Tumor memory CD4+ T cell TCR gene usage clustered with blood and lymph node memory CD4+ cells and lymph node naive CD4+ cells.

The TCR comes from a female donor with breast cancer. The sample comprised tumor-infiltrating Tregs sorted from the breast tumor.

The CDR3 DNA sequence: TGTGCCAGCCGTACCGGGACAGGGTTCGGCTACACCTTC. It yields the protein CASRTGTGFGYTF. V and J are TRBV12-3 or TRBV12-4 and TRBJ1-2, with TRBD1 matching over 9 bases. The CDR3 length is 13 residues. V dropped 8 bases and J dropped 8; count of bases not matched to a gene: 9.